This T cell receptor (beta chain) is from a study of cytomegalovirus exposure and HLA in healthy donors. Study conclusions and caveats: V- and J-gene trimming of TCR beta was linked (in a later analysis) to a missense DCLRE1C variant.

The PCR had 60 Vbeta and 13 Jbeta primers. The data were produced by immunoSEQ multiplex PCR, yet TCRdb's version contains in-frame clones alone and is incomplete. The repertoire holds more than 110,000 clones, with about 80% as singletons. Germline-derived CDR1 and CDR2 are WSHSY and SAAADI. The CDR3 consists of 15 residues. The V segment lost 6 bases and the J segment 13 bases; nucleotides outside the gene matches: 14. Details on this clone: Its antigen is as yet unknown.

This chain connects TRBV10-2 to TRBJ2-1; 11 bases fit TRBD2. Sample: PBMCs. The clonotype was recovered from a male donor in good health and CMV-seronegative. The CDR3 bases are TGCGCCAGCAGACCGGGACTAGCGGCCATTGTGGCTCAGTTCTTC. Translated, it gives CASRPGLAAIVAQFF.